The rows below give T cell receptor beta chains drawn from one sample of a study of cytomegalovirus exposure and HLA in healthy donors. Produced via immunoSEQ multiplex PCR; TCRdb's table is partial and in-frame only. The repertoire holds approximately 160,000 clones, 75% to 80% seen once, with about 2.4% in the top ten. Sequencing was done on a sample of PBMCs. The source is a middle-aged woman in good health and CMV-seropositive. Each CDR3 is given without its conserved first and last residue. The order of the fields is J gene, V gene, CDR3 protein.

J: TRBJ2-2
V: TRBV11-2
CDR3: ASSYDRAMAGELF

J: TRBJ2-7
V: TRBV6-5
CDR3: ASSYQDRDEQY

J: TRBJ1-1
V: TRBV27
CDR3: ASSSSQGAQAF

J: TRBJ2-5
V: TRBV4-3
CDR3: ASSQDFGDWETQY

J: TRBJ1-1
V: TRBV6-5
CDR3: ASSYSGRDEAF

J: TRBJ2-7
V: TRBV30
CDR3: AWSVPAAYEQY

J: TRBJ2-3
V: TRBV28
CDR3: ASLRRGGAQY

J: TRBJ1-4
V: TRBV6-1
CDR3: ASRDPGQVNEKLF

J: TRBJ2-7
V: TRBV25-1
CDR3: ASTPGAGGSEQY

J: TRBJ2-6
V: TRBV7-9
CDR3: ASSLVGSGRTSGANVLT

J: TRBJ1-2
V: TRBV7-9
CDR3: ASSPGTGGSYGYT

J: TRBJ2-5
V: TRBV6-5
CDR3: ASSYRVAGETQY

J: TRBJ1-1
V: TRBV4-3
CDR3: ASSQDLGGTEAF

J: TRBJ1-1
V: TRBV27
CDR3: ASSLSTRWNTEAF

J: TRBJ2-5
V: TRBV6-6
CDR3: ACRLASYQETQY

J: TRBJ1-3
V: TRBV28
CDR3: ASSLTEPSGNTIY

J: TRBJ2-7
V: TRBV6-5
CDR3: ASSPGQGIYEQY